These 18 T cell receptor beta chains came from one sample sequenced in a study of cytomegalovirus exposure and HLA in healthy donors. The PCR was carried out with 60 Vbeta primers and 13 Jbeta primers. This table comes from immunoSEQ multiplex PCR, and its TCRdb copy is limited to in-frame clones, with some not included. The sample comprises some 100,000 clones, around three quarters of which are singletons, and over 4% rests with the top ten. The sequenced sample was PBMCs. All receptors derive from a female donor in good health and CMV-seropositive.

The chain combines TRBV27 with TRBJ2-5, with 10 bases identical to TRBD1. Germline loops: CDR1 MNHEY, CDR2 SMNVEV (reference sequence). The CDR3 has 14 residues. After removal of 5 bases from V and 5 bases from J, the junction contained 5 bases not matched to a gene. CDR3 sequence: CASSRQGAKETQYF. DNA of the CDR3: TGTGCCAGCAGTCGACAGGGGGCCAAGGAGACCCAGTACTTC.

The V and J genes are TRBV14 and TRBJ2-5, with 10 bases identical to TRBD2. The J call may be in error: the DNA end matches TRBJ2-7 better. This CDR3 is 18 amino acids long. Germline CDR1 SGHDN, CDR2 FVKESK. CDR3 residues: CASSRTSGPDRLTYEQYF. The CDR3 region has the DNA TGTGCCAGCAGCCGGACTAGCGGACCGGACCGCCTAACCTACGAGCAGTACTTC.

The CDR3 sequence is CASSPMKQGSYEQYF. The CDR3 DNA sequence: TGTGCCAGCAGCCCGATGAAACAGGGCTCCTACGAGCAGTACTTC. V and J are TRBV7-8 and TRBJ2-7; D might be TRBD1 (6 bases). The CDR3 extends over 15 amino acids. Germline CDR1 SGHVS, CDR2 FQNEAQ. Trimming shortened V by 5 bases and J by 0 bases, and 14 bases separated the two germline ends.

The V call is TRBV4-1, the J call TRBJ2-7; tentatively, D is TRBD1 (5 bases). V lost 0 bases and J 2 bases, leaving 11 bases between the germline ends. Germline CDR1 reads MGHRA; CDR2 reads YSYEKL. CDR3 length: 15 residues. CDR3 sequence reads: CASSQDVGRAYEQYF. The CDR3 bases are TGCGCCAGCAGCCAAGATGTTGGCAGGGCCTACGAGCAGTACTTC.

This clone occurred a few times. The genes are TRBV25-1 and TRBJ2-1; 12 nucleotides line up with TRBD2. This CDR3 has 17 amino acids. Germline V lookup: CDR1 MGHDK, CDR2 SYGVNS. Trimming cost V 8 bases and J 8 bases; bases outside gene matches: 16. The DNA for the CDR3 is TGTGCCAGCCGCCCGGCGGCTAGCGGGAGGGGTGTTTATGAGCAGTTCTTC. Translation: CASRPAASGRGVYEQFF.

This chain links TRBV10-3 with TRBJ2-7, with 8 bases aligning to TRBD1. CDR3 length equals 13 residues. Per germline, CDR1 ENHRY and CDR2 SYGVKD. V lost 8 bases to trimming and J lost 4 bases; unmatched junction nucleotides: 7. The CDR3 reads CAIRTGNGYEQYF. Written as DNA, the CDR3 is TGTGCCATCCGGACAGGGAACGGGTACGAGCAGTACTTC.

The rearrangement joins TRBV7-9 to TRBJ2-7; possible D gene TRBD2, 6 bases. CDR1 is SEHNR, CDR2 FQNEAQ, per germline (reference sequence). Trimming cost V 5 bases and J 2 bases, with 10 bases left between them. This CDR3 comprises 13 residues. In DNA, the CDR3 is TGTGCCAGCAGCCGCGGGACTGCCTACGAGCAGTACTTC. As protein: CASSRGTAYEQYF.

The J gene is TRBJ2-7, the V gene TRBV5-6; TRBD2 matches 15 bases. Germline CDR1 is SGHDT and CDR2 is YYEEEE. This CDR3 spans 18 amino acids. Losses at the gene ends were 0 bases for V and 3 bases for J; bases not matched to a gene: 7. The CDR3 bases are TGTGCCAGCAGCTTGGCGATCGGGACTAGCGGGAGGATCTACGAGCAGTACTTC. This translates into CASSLAIGTSGRIYEQYF. Using reference TRBV5-6 and TRBJ2-7 for the parts outside the CDR3, the full variable domain is DAGVTQSPTHLIKTRGQQVTLRCSPKSGHDTVSWYQQALGQGPQFIFQYYEEEERQRGNFPDRFSGHQFPNYSSELNVNALLLGDSALYLCASSLAIGTSGRIYEQYFGPGTRLTVT.

There are a few counts of this clone. This chain uses TRBV4-2 with TRBJ2-5, with 9 nucleotides matching TRBD1. The CDR3 has 15 amino acids. Germline V gene sequence: CDR1 LGHNA, CDR2 YNFKEQ. V lost 0 bases, J lost 3 bases, and 2 bases stayed unmatched. The CDR3 loop reads CASSQDWTGEETQYF. The CDR3 DNA is TGTGCCAGCAGCCAAGATTGGACAGGGGAAGAGACCCAGTACTTC.

This sequence joins TRBV27 and TRBJ2-3; D unresolved. Between the trimmed V and J ends, which lost 5 bases and 2 bases, there was a span of 11 bases. CDR1 and CDR2 from the germline V gene are MNHEY and SMNVEV (reference sequence). This CDR3 comprises 14 residues. As DNA, the CDR3 is TGTGCCAGCAGTGCGAGTTATCACACAGATACGCAGTATTTT. Its protein is CASSASYHTDTQYF.

The chain recombines TRBV6-6 with TRBJ2-7; 7 nucleotides match TRBD2. Germline assignment: CDR1 MNHNY and CDR2 SVGAGI (reference sequence). The CDR3 contains 13 residues. V shed 6 bases and J 0 bases; nucleotides not matched to a gene: 2. Here the CDR3 reads CASRTGGSYEQYF. In DNA, the CDR3 is TGTGCCAGCAGGACGGGGGGCTCCTACGAGCAGTACTTC.

The J gene is TRBJ2-5, the V gene TRBV27, with 8 positions matching TRBD2. CDR3 length: 13 residues. Trimming removed 6 bases from V and 9 bases from J; junction bases left unmatched: 9. Germline assignment: CDR1 MNHEY and CDR2 SMNVEV (reference sequence). CDR3 bases: TGTGCCAGCAGACTAGCGGACGCGGAGCCCCAGTACTTC. It yields the protein CASRLADAEPQYF.

The gene calls are TRBV11-2 and TRBJ2-7; 10 nucleotides agree with TRBD2. The V segment lost 3 bases and the J segment 2 bases; nucleotides outside the gene matches: 13. This CDR3 is 18 amino acids long. The germline gives CDR1 SGHAT, CDR2 FQNNGV. CDR3 sequence: CASSLEEIAGGPTYEQYF. The DNA of the CDR3 is TGTGCCAGCAGCTTGGAGGAGATAGCGGGGGGCCCCACCTACGAGCAGTACTTC.

The J gene is TRBJ2-7, the V gene TRBV19; TRBD2 is a possible D gene (5 bases). Trimming took off 3 bases at V and 3 bases at J, with 12 bases between the two ends. There are 14 residues in the CDR3. Germline-derived CDR1 and CDR2 are LNHDA and SQIVND (reference sequence). The CDR3 coding sequence is TGTGCCAGTAGTATCGGTCTCGGACTCTACGAGCAGTACTTC. Translating gives CASSIGLGLYEQYF.

V and J are TRBV5-1 and TRBJ2-7; possible D gene TRBD1, 5 bases. The V end was cut by 0 bases, the J end by 7 bases, with 14 bases between. This CDR3 region has 14 residues. Germline V gene data show CDR1 as SGHRS and CDR2 as YFSETQ. Here the CDR3 DNA reads TGCGCCAGCAGCTTGGGCAGGGATCTGGGGGAGCAGTACTTC. Amino acid sequence: CASSLGRDLGEQYF.

The CDR3: CASSPGSSGETQYF. CDR3 nucleotides: TGTGCCAGCTCACCGGGGTCATCGGGGGAGACCCAGTACTTC. The chain has TRBV18 and TRBJ2-5; the D gene is possibly TRBD2 (5 bases). Germline-derived CDR1 and CDR2 are KGHSH and LQKENI. This CDR3 region has 14 residues. Trimming cost V 3 bases and J 5 bases, with 13 bases left between them. Looking up the rest from reference TRBV18 and TRBJ2-5 gives the full variable domain: NAGVMQNPRHLVRRRGQEARLRCSPMKGHSHVYWYRQLPEEGLKFMVYLQKENIIDESGMPKERFSAEFPKEGPSILRIQQVVRGDSAAYFCASSPGSSGETQYFGPGTRLLVL.

The gene calls are TRBV5-4 and TRBJ2-5; no firm D call. Germline V gene lookup returns CDR1 SGHNT and CDR2 YYREEE (reference sequence). The CDR3 contains 12 residues. The germline V and J ends were trimmed by 6 bases and 5 bases, with 11 bases remaining between them. As DNA, the CDR3 is TGTGCCAGCACCCGAGGTCAGGAGACCCAGTACTTC. Translating gives CASTRGQETQYF.

The chain is built from TRBV19 and TRBJ2-1, with D hard to call. Germline CDR1 and CDR2: LNHDA and SQIVND (reference sequence). V lost 0 bases and J 10 bases, leaving 10 bases between the germline ends. This CDR3 contains 13 residues. The CDR3 DNA reads TGTGCCAGTAGTATAGATAGTACTTGGGAGCAGTTCTTC. This gives the protein CASSIDSTWEQFF.